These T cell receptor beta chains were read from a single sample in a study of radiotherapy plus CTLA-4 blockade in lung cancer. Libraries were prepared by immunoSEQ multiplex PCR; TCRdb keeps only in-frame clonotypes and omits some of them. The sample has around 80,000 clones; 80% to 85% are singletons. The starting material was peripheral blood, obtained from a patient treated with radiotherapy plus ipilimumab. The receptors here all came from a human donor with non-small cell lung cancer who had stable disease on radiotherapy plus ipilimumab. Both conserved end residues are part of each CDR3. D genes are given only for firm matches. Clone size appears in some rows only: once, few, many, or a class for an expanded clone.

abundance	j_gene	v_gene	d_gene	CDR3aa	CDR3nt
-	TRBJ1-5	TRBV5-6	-	CASSFNLMGQPQHF	TGTGCCAGCAGCTTTAACCTGATGGGTCAGCCCCAGCATTTT
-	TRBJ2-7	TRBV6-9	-	CASSEQTYEQYF	TGTGCCAGCAGTGAACAGACCTACGAGCAGTACTTC
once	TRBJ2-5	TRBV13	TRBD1	CASSPGQGRLQETQYF	TGTGCCAGCAGCCCGGGACAGGGGCGACTCCAAGAGACCCAGTACTTC
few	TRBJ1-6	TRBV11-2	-	CASRAGDRGPNSPLHF	TGTGCCAGCAGAGCGGGTGATAGGGGCCCCAATTCACCCCTCCACTTT
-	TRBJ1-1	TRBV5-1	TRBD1	CASGSTGGNTEAFF	TGCGCCAGCGGATCGACAGGGGGTAACACTGAAGCTTTCTTT
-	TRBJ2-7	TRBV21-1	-	CATWGGGLPRWTRPDCEQYF	TGTGCCACCTGGGGAGGGGGCCTACCTCGCTGGACCCGACCCGACTGCGAGCAGTACTTC
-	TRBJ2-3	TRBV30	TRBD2	CAWMPAGQTDTQYF	TGTGCCTGGATGCCAGCGGGGCAAACAGATACGCAGTATTTT
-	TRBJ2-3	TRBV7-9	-	CASSLEVTDTQYF	TGTGCCAGCAGCTTAGAAGTCACAGATACGCAGTATTTT
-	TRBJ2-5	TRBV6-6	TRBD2	CASSKGLAGGGETQYF	TGTGCCAGCAGTAAGGGACTAGCGGGAGGTGGAGAGACCCAGTACTTC
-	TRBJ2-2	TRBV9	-	CASSVAPSTSGELFF	TGTGCCAGCAGCGTAGCCCCCTCCACCTCGGGGGAGCTGTTTTTT
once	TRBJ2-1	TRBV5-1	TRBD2	CASSLAPRGVGPNEQFF	TGCGCCAGCAGCTTGGCCCCTCGGGGGGTCGGTCCCAATGAGCAGTTCTTC
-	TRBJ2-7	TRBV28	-	CASSFGGTYEQYF	TGTGCCAGCAGTTTCGGGGGCACCTACGAGCAGTACTTC
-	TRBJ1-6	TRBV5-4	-	CASSFNWGVDSPLHF	TGTGCCAGCAGCTTTAATTGGGGGGTGGACTCACCCCTCCACTTT
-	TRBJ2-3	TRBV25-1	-	CASTGAPDTQYF	TGTGCCAGCACCGGGGCGCCTGATACGCAGTATTTT
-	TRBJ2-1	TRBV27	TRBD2	CASSMTSGVGHEQFF	TGTGCCAGCAGTATGACTAGCGGGGTTGGCCATGAGCAGTTCTTC
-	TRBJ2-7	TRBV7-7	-	CASSSEVQGSYEQYF	TGTGCTAGCAGCTCGGAAGTGCAGGGCTCCTACGAGCAGTACTTC
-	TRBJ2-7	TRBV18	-	CASSPSQALTYEQYF	TGTGCCAGCTCACCCAGTCAGGCACTTACCTACGAGCAGTACTTC
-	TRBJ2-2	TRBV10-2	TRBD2	CASSDISGRAGELFF	TGCGCCAGCAGTGATATTAGCGGGAGGGCCGGGGAGCTGTTTTTT
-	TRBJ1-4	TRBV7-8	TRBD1	CASSYGQGKEKLFF	TGTGCCAGCAGTTACGGACAGGGAAAAGAAAAACTGTTTTTT
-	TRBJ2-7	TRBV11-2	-	CASSLGSENYEQYF	TGTGCCAGCAGCTTAGGGAGCGAAAACTACGAGCAGTACTTC